The present entry profiles one T cell receptor beta chain with its context. This specimen belongs to a study of control samples from healthy donors and cancer patients. Method: immunoSEQ multiplex PCR; TCRdb's copy keeps in-frame clones and lacks some. Of about 230,000 clones in the sample, over 75% were seen once. V shed 4 bases and J shed 1 base, with 12 bases lying between them. Germline CDR1 reads SGHRS; CDR2 reads YFSETQ. The CDR3 is 15 residues long. This chain links TRBV5-1 with TRBJ1-5; possibly TRBD1 for D (5 bases). The TCR sequence derives from a woman in her sixties or seventies with lung cancer. Sequencing used PBMCs. The CDR3 here is CASSPGRNSNQPQHF. CDR3 DNA: TGCGCCAGCAGCCCGGGACGAAACAGCAATCAGCCCCAGCATTTT.